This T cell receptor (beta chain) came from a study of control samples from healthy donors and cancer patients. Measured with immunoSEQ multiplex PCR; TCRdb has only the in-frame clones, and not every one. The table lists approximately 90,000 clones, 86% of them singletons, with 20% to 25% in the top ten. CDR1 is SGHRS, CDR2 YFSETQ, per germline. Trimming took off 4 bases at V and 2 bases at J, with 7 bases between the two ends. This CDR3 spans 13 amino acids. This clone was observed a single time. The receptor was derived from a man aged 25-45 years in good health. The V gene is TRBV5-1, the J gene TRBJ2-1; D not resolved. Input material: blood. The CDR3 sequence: CASSPPPYNEQFF. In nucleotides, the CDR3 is TGCGCCAGCAGCCCCCCACCCTACAATGAGCAGTTCTTC.